This T cell receptor beta chain was profiled in a study of blood T cell repertoires in COVID-19. Study-wide context: Nucleic acid was either cDNA or gDNA, and it came from T cells, B-cell-depleted T cells, or PBMCs.

V trimming: 1 base; J trimming: 5 bases; junction bases outside the gene matches: 2. Germline loops: CDR1 SGHTA, CDR2 FQGNSA. The CDR3 covers 14 residues. Methods used by the authors: Nucleated cell number was recorded as an estimate derived from reference gene primer amplification. TCRdb's table, derived via immunoSEQ multiplex PCR, lists solely in-frame clones and lacks some. V, J and clone size are those of that table, while D and trimming were read from the DNA. The sample has 200,000 to 300,000 clones, 86% seen once; the top ten hold less than 3%. Those enrolled, adults aged roughly 18 to 90 years, came from about two dozen US areas. Two negative PCRs, clearance, or symptom resolution were required of recovered Cohort 3 donors.

Sequenced sample: PBMCs or T cells enriched from blood (not recorded which). The chain is built from TRBV7-2 and TRBJ2-3; 8 nucleotides align to TRBD1. This sequence was found in a woman between 18 and 29 years old who had recovered from COVID-19. CDR3 sequence: CASSLVRGQDTQYF. CDR3 nucleotides: TGTGCCAGCAGCTTAGTCAGGGGGCAAGATACGCAGTATTTT.